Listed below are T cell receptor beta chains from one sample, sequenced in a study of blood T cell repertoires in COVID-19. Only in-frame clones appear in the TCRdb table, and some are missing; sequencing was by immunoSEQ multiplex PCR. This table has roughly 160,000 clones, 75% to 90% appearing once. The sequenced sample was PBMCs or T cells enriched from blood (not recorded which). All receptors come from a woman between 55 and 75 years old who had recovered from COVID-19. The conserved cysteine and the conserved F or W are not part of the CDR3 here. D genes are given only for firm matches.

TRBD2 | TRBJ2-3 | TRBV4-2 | ASSQSPLAEGTDTQY
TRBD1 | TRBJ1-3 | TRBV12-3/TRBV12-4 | ASSPDRENTIY
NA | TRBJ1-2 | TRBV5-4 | ASSLGREYEGYT
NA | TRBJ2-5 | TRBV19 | ASSGQLETQY
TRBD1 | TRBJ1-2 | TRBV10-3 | AISELDRAANYGYT
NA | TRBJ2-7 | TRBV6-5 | ASRQDYWGDEQY
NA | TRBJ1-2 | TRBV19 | ASSRAEIGGRGLAGYT
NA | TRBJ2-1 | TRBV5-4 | ASNPFGNEQF
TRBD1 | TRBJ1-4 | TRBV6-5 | ASRIRTGVNEKLF
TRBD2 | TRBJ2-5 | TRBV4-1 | ASSRLSGRGVQETQY